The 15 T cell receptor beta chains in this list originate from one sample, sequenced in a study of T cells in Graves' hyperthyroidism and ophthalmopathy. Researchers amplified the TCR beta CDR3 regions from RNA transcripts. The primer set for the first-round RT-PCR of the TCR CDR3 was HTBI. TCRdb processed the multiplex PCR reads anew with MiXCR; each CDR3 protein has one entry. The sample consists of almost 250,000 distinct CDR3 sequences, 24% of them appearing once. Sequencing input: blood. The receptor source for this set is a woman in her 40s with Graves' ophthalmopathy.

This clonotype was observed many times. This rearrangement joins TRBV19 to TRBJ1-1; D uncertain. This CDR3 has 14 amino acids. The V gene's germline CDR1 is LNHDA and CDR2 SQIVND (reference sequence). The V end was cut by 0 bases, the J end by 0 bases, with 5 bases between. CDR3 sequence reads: CASSIETVNTEAFF. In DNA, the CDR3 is TGTGCCAGTAGTATAGAAACCGTGAACACTGAAGCTTTCTTT. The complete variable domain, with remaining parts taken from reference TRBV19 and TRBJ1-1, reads DGGITQSPKYLFRKEGQNVTLSCEQNLNHDAMYWYRQDPGQGLRLIYYSQIVNDFQKGDIAEGYSVSREKKESFPLTVTSAQKNPTAFYLCASSIETVNTEAFFGQGTRLTVV.

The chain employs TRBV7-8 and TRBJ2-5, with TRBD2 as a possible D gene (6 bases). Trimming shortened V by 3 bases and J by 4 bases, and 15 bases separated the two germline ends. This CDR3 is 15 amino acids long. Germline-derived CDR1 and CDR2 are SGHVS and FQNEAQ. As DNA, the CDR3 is TGTGCCAGCAGCTTCCCTTCCTGGGGAGGAGAGACCCAGTACTTC. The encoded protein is CASSFPSWGGETQYF.

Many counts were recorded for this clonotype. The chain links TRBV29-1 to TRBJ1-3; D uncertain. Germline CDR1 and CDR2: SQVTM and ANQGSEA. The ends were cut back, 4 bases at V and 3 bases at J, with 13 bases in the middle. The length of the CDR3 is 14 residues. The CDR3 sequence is CSVGVRESGNTIYF. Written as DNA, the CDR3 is TGCAGCGTTGGAGTAAGGGAAAGTGGAAACACCATATATTTT.

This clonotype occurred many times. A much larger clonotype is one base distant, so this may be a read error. CDR3 DNA: TGTGCCAGCACCCCGGACGGGTACTGCGAGCAGTACTTC. This codes for CASTPDGYCEQYF. This chain joins TRBV28 and TRBJ2-7; D not resolved. The CDR3 spans 13 residues. CDR1 MDHEN and CDR2 SYDVKM come from the germline V gene. Trimming cost V 7 bases and J 6 bases, with 16 bases left between them.

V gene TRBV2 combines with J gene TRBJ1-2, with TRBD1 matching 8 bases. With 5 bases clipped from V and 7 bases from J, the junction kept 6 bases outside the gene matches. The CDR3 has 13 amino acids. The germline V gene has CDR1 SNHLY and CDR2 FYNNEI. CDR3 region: CASSLDRAGGYTF. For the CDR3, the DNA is TGTGCCAGCAGTCTGGACAGGGCCGGTGGCTACACCTTC.

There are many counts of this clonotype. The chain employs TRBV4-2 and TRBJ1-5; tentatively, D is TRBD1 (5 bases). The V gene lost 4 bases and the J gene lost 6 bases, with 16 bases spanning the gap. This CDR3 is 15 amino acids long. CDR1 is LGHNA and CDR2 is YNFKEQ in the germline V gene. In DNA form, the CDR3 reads TGTGCCAGCAGCCCCGGGGCGATCGGCGGTCAGCCCCAGCATTTT. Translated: CASSPGAIGGQPQHF.

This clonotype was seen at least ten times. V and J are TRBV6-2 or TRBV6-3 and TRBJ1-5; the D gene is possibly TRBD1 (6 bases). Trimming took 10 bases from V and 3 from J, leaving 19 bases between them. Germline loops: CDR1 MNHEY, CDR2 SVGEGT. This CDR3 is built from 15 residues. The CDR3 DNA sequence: TGTGCCACCACCCAGTCGGGGGGCGTCAATCAGCCCCAGCATTTT. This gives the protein CATTQSGGVNQPQHF.

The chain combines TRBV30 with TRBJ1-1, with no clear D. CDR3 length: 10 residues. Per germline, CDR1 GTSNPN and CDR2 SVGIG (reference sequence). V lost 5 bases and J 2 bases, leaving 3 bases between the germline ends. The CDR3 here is CAWGNTEAFF. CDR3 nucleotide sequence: TGTGCCTGGGGCAACACTGAAGCTTTCTTT.

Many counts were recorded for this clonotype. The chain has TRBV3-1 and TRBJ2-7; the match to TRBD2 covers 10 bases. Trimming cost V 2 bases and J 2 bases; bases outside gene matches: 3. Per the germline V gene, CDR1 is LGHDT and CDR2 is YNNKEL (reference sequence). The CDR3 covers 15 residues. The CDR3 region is CASSQTSGTPYEQYF. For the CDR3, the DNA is TGTGCCAGCAGCCAAACTAGCGGGACTCCCTACGAGCAGTACTTC.

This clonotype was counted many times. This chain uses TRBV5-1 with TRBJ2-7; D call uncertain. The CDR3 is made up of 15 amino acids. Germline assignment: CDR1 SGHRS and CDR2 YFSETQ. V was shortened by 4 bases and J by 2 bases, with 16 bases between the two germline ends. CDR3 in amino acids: CASSPSVGMAYEQYF. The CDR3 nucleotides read TGCGCCAGCAGCCCTTCGGTCGGAATGGCCTACGAGCAGTACTTC.

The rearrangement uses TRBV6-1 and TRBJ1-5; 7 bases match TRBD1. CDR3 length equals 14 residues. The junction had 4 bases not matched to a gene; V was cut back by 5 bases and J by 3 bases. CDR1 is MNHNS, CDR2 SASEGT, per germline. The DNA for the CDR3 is TGTGCCAGCAGTCCGGACAGGCTCAATCAGCCCCAGCATTTT. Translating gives CASSPDRLNQPQHF.

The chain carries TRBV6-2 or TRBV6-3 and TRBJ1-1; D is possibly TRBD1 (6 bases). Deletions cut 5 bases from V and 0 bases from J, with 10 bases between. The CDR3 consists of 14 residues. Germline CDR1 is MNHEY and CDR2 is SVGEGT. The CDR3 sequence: CASSKGQMNTEAFF. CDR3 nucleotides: TGTGCCAGCAGTAAGGGACAAATGAACACTGAAGCTTTCTTT.

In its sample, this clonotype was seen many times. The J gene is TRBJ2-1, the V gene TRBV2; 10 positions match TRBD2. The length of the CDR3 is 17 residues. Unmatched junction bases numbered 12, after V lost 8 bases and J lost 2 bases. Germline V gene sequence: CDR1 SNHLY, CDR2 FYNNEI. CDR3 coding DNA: TGTGCCAGCTCAGCCCCTAGCGGGAGCCCTACCTACAATGAGCAGTTCTTC. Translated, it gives CASSAPSGSPTYNEQFF.

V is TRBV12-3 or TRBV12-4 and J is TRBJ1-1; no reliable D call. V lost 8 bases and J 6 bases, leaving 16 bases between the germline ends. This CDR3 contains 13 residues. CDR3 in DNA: TGTGCCAGCCAACCATGGGAACTCGCTGAAGCTTTCTTT. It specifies CASQPWELAEAFF.

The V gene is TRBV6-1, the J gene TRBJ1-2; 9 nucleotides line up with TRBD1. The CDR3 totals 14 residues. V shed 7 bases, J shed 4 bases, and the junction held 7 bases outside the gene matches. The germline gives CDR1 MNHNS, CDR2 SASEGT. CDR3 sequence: CASKTGGAGYGYTF. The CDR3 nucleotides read TGTGCCAGCAAAACAGGGGGCGCGGGCTATGGCTACACCTTC.